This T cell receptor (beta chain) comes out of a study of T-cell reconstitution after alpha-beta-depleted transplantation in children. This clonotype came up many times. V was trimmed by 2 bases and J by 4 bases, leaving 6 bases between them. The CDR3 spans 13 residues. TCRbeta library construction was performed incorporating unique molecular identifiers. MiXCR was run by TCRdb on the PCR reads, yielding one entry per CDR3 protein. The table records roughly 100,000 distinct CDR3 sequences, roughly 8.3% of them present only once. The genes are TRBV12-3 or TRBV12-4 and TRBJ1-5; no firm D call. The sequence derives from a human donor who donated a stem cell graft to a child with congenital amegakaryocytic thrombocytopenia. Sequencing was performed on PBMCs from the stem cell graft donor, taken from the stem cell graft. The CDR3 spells CASSLTENQPQHF. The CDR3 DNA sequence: TGTGCCAGCAGTTTAACGGAGAATCAGCCCCAGCATTTT.